This entry is about one T cell receptor beta chain. Antigen unknown. Only in-frame clones appear in the TCRdb table, and some are missing; sequencing was by immunoSEQ multiplex PCR. This table holds approximately 3,000 clones, roughly 87% found once. The source of the sample is a study of immune evolution from preneoplasia to lung adenocarcinoma. Germline-derived CDR1 and CDR2 are SEHNR and FQNEAQ (reference sequence). This CDR3 has 14 amino acids. Trimming removed 3 bases at V and 1 base at J, with 9 bases between. Patient tissue came from resections in Japan or China, 2014–2017. Whole-study results and caveats: Clonality was highest in normal lung, lower in later-stage lesions apparently. Normal lung had the highest top T cell clone frequencies.

The sequence was collected from a person aged 65 to 85 with lung adenocarcinoma. Sample: FFPE adjacent normal lung tissue. The chain uses TRBV7-9 and TRBJ1-1, with D uncertain. CDR3 amino acids: CASSFRAGNTEAFF. CDR3 DNA sequence: TGTGCCAGCAGCTTTCGAGCCGGGAACACTGAAGCTTTCTTT.